What follows is one T cell receptor beta chain and its context. From germline, CDR1 is GTSNPN and CDR2 SVGIG (reference sequence). Trimming took 2 bases from V and 0 from J, leaving 8 bases between them. The length of the CDR3 is 14 residues. The record originates from a study of blood T cell repertoires in COVID-19. Study in general: Whether acute or convalescent, the COVID-19 samples came from the United States, Italy and Spain.

Repertoires were generated with immunoSEQ multiplex PCR, while TCRdb's copy carries only in-frame clones and drops some. Seen here are about 210,000 clones, 85% observed once, and the top ten hold around 20%. Participant age was roughly 18 to 95 years, and participants resided in fewer than 30 US areas. The rearrangement uses TRBV30 and TRBJ1-3, with D perhaps TRBD1 (5 bases). The sequenced sample was PBMCs or T cells enriched from blood (not recorded which). This receptor was obtained from a man aged 35 to 55 who had recovered from COVID-19. The CDR3 here is CAWSLGVSGNTIYF. CDR3 bases: TGTGCCTGGAGTTTAGGGGTCTCTGGAAACACCATATATTTT.